A selection of T cell receptor beta chains follows, all from one sample in a study of beta chain features in type 1 diabetes. TCRdb keeps only in-frame clones here, not all; method: immunoSEQ multiplex PCR. The table shows about 160,000 clones, with approximately 8% occurring only once. Sequenced sample: central memory CD4+ T cells from blood. The receptors were sampled from a woman aged 40 to 50 with type 1 diabetes. Both conserved end residues are part of each CDR3. The D gene is left open where the match is weak. Some rows have no size entry. The others give once, few or many, or a class for an expanded clone.

V,J,size,D,CDR3,DNA
TRBV5-4,TRBJ1-2,few,TRBD1,CASSGPTGYYGYTF,TGTGCCAGCAGCGGTCCGACAGGGTACTATGGCTACACCTTC
TRBV7-2,TRBJ2-1,many,NA,CASSLFDNEQFF,TGTGCCAGCAGCTTATTCGACAATGAGCAGTTCTTC
TRBV6-6,TRBJ1-1,few,TRBD1,CASRTGRQGSTDAFF,TGTGCCAGCAGGACAGGGAGACAGGGCTCTACAGACGCTTTCTTT
TRBV6-6,TRBJ2-7,few,NA,CASIYRRDSGEQYF,TGTGCCAGCATCTACAGGAGGGATTCGGGCGAGCAGTACTTC
TRBV19,TRBJ2-6,few,TRBD2,CASREGSGANVLTF,TGTGCCAGCAGGGAGGGATCTGGGGCCAACGTCCTGACTTTC
TRBV7-3,TRBJ2-7,NA,NA,CASSLETGASYEQYF,TGTGCCAGCAGCTTAGAGACAGGAGCCTCCTACGAGCAGTACTTC
TRBV15,TRBJ2-3,few,TRBD1,CATSIRSGTGTDTQYF,TGTGCCACCAGCATCCGATCCGGGACAGGCACAGATACGCAGTATTTT
TRBV28,TRBJ1-3,NA,NA,CASSLRTQHSGNTIYF,TGTGCCAGCAGTTTAAGGACTCAACACTCTGGAAACACCATATATTTT
TRBV4-2,TRBJ1-6,NA,NA,CASSQQGGKGDSPLHF,TGTGCCAGCAGCCAGCAGGGAGGCAAAGGGGATTCACCCCTCCACTTT
TRBV28,TRBJ2-1,few,TRBD2,CASSEAGVEQFF,TGTGCCAGCAGTGAAGCGGGGGTTGAGCAGTTCTTC
TRBV7-2,TRBJ2-7,few,NA,CASSFESHSYEQYF,TGTGCCAGCAGCTTCGAAAGCCACAGCTACGAGCAGTACTTC
TRBV5-4,TRBJ2-2,few,TRBD1,CASSSGQGNTGELFF,TGTGCCAGCAGCTCCGGACAGGGGAACACCGGGGAGCTGTTTTTT
TRBV7-2,TRBJ2-1,few,TRBD2,CASSLASGSSSNEQFF,TGTGCCAGCAGCTTAGCTAGCGGGAGCTCTAGCAATGAGCAGTTCTTC
TRBV28,TRBJ2-7,few,TRBD2,CASSRTSGIYEQYF,TGTGCCAGCAGTAGGACTAGCGGGATTTACGAGCAGTACTTC
TRBV9,TRBJ2-2,NA,TRBD2,CASSRLAGVTGELFF,TGTGCCAGCAGTCGACTAGCGGGGGTGACCGGGGAGCTGTTTTTT
TRBV30,TRBJ2-7,few,TRBD2,CAWNSGTDEQYF,TGTGCCTGGAACAGCGGGACTGACGAGCAGTACTTC
TRBV28,TRBJ2-1,NA,TRBD1,CASSLWGQGEDEQFF,TGTGCCAGCAGTTTATGGGGACAGGGGGAGGATGAGCAGTTCTTC
TRBV6-5,TRBJ1-1,NA,NA,CASSYPGAMNTEAFF,TGTGCCAGCAGTTACCCGGGAGCCATGAACACTGAAGCTTTCTTT
TRBV13,TRBJ2-7,few,TRBD2,CASSPGGYSYEQYF,TGTGCCAGCAGCCCCGGGGGGTACAGCTACGAGCAGTACTTC
TRBV6-1,TRBJ2-7,few,TRBD2,CASKLVAGSSYEQYF,TGTGCCAGCAAACTCGTAGCGGGTAGCTCCTACGAGCAGTACTTC
TRBV7-9,TRBJ1-5,few,TRBD1,CASSPGTGAVQPQHF,TGTGCCAGCAGTCCCGGGACAGGGGCGGTTCAGCCCCAGCATTTT
TRBV4-1,TRBJ1-1,NA,NA,CASSQDRLSVIRWTEAFF,TGCGCCAGCAGCCAAGATCGCTTATCGGTGATACGGTGGACTGAAGCTTTCTTT
TRBV5-6,TRBJ2-7,few,NA,CASSQFGQSTTYEQYF,TGTGCCAGCAGCCAATTCGGACAGTCTACAACCTACGAGCAGTACTTC
TRBV9,TRBJ1-2,once,NA,CASSSNRGYTF,TGTGCCAGCAGCTCTAACCGGGGCTACACCTTC
TRBV5-6,TRBJ2-5,NA,NA,CASSRSQETQYF,TGTGCCAGCAGCCGGTCCCAAGAGACCCAGTACTTC
TRBV7-2,TRBJ1-5,NA,NA,CASSSGRELNQPQHF,TGTGCCAGCAGCTCAGGACGGGAACTAAATCAGCCCCAGCATTTT
TRBV7-9,TRBJ2-1,few,NA,CASSLTGEQFF,TGTGCCAGCAGCTTAACTGGTGAGCAGTTCTTC